Many counts were recorded for the clone carrying this T cell receptor (beta chain). One entry per CDR3 protein results from TCRdb running MiXCR on the RACE reads. The data contain some 120,000 distinct CDR3 sequences, roughly an eighth of them singletons. This entry comes from a study of human T cells and chemical hapten exposure. In the study overall: Sensitization applied 2% DPC to roughly 2 cm by roughly 2 cm of upper inner arm skin. Patients, chiefly female, had alopecia areata, totalis or universalis.

Germline CDR1 is KGHSH and CDR2 is LQKENI. V gave up 6 bases and J gave up 2 bases, with 20 bases separating them. This CDR3 comprises 16 residues. The time point: patch test 1, 2 weeks after DPC sensitization. This sample's treatment: therapeutic diphenylcyclopropenone sensitization with weekly scalp DPC. Blood was drawn before each patch test was applied. The V and J genes are TRBV18 and TRBJ2-7; the D gene is possibly TRBD1 (6 bases). The material sequenced was whole blood, taken in connection with sensitization to the hapten diphenylcyclopropenone (DPC). The TCR sequence derives from a woman in her forties or fifties with alopecia areata. Some clones in this sample may be carry-over from other donors' samples. DNA for the CDR3: TGTGCCAGCTCCGAATCGGGGACAAGTTTGCCCTACGAGCAGTACTTC. Encoded protein: CASSESGTSLPYEQYF.